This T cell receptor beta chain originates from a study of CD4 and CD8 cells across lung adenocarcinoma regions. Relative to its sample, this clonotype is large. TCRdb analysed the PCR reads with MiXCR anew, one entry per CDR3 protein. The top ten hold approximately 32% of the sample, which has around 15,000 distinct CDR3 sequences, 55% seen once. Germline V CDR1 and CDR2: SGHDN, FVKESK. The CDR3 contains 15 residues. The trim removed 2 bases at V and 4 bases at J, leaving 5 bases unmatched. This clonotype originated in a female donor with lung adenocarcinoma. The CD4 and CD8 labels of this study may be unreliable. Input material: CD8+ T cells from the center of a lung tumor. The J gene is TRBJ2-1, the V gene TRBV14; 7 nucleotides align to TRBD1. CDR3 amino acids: CASSQLGRGYNEQFF. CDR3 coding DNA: TGTGCCAGCAGCCAACTTGGCAGGGGGTACAATGAGCAGTTCTTC. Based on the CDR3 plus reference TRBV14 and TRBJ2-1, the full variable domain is EAGVTQFPSHSVIEKGQTVTLRCDPISGHDNLYWYRRVMGKEIKFLLHFVKESKQDESGMPNNRFLAERTGGTYSTLKVQPAELEDSGVYFCASSQLGRGYNEQFFGPGTRLTVL.